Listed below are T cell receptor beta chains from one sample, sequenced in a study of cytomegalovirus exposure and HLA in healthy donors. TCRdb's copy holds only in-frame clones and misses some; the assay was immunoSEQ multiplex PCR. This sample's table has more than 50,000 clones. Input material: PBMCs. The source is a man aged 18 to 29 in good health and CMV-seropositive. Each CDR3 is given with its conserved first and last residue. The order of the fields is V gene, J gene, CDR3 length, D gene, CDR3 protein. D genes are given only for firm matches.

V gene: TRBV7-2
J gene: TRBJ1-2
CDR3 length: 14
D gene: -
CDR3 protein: CASSTPGNYWGYTF

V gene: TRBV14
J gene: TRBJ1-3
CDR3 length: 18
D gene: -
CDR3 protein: CASSQNRTPWGSGNTIYF

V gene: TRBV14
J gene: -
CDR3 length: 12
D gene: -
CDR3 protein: CASSPQGNEQYF

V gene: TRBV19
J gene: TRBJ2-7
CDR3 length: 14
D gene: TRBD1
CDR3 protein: CASSIRTGSYEQYF

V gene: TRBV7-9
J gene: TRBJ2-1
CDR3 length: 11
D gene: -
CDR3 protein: CASSPPSSEFF

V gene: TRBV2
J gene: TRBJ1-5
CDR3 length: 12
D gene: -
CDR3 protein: CASSRQQGPQHF

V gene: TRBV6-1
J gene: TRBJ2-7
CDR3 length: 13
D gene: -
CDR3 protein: CASRFSSPGEQYF

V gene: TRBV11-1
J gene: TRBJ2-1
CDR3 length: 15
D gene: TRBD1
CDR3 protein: CASSSRQGRNNEQFF

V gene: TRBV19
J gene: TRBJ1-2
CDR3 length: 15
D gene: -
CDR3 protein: CASSIYLRAGNGYTF

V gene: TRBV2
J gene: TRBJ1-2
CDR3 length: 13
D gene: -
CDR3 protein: CASRWDTRDGYTF

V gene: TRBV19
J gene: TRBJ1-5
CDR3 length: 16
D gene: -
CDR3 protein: CASSMSPDGSNQPQHF

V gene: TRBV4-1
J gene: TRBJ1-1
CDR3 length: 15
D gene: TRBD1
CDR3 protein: CASSHLTGRGTEAFF

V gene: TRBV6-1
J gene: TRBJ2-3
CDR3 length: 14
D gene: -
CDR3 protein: CASTPPGVEDTQYF

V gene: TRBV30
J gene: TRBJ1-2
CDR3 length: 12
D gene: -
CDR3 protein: CATKGQSYGYTF

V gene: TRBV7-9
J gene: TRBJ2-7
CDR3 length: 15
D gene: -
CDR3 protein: CASSLDSGRAYEQYF

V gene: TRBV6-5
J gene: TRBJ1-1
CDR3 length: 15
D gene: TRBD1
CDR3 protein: CASSYSGQLGTEAFF

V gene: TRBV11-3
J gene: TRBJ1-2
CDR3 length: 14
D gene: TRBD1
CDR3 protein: CASSRGGATEGYTF

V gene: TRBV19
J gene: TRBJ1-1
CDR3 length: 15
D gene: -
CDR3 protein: CASSMTNFGGPEAFF

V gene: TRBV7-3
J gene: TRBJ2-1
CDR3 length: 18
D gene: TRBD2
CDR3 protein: CASSTTSGRLPRVNEQFF

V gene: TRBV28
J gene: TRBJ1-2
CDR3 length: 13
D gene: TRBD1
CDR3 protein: CATTHTGVYGYTF

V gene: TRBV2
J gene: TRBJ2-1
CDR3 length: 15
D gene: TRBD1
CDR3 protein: CASKAGTGGYNEQFF

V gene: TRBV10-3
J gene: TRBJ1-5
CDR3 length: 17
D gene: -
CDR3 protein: CAISESTVIGGNQPQHF

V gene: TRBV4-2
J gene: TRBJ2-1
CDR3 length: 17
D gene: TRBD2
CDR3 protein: CASSQDEVTSDYNEQFF

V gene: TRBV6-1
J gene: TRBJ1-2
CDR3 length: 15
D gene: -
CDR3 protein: CASSLQKGGGNGYTF

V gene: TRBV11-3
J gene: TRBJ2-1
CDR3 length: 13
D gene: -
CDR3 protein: CASSFSVVNEQFF

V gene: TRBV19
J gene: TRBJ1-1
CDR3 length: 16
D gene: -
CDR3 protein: CASSAPGHQLNTEAFF

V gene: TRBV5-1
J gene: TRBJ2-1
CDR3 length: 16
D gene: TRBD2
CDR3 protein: CASSLIGSRSGAEQFF

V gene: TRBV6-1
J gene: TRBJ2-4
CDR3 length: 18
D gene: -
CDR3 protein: CASSEEVRGVSAKNIQYF

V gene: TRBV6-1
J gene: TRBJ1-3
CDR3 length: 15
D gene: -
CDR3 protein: CASSRQTLSGNTIYF

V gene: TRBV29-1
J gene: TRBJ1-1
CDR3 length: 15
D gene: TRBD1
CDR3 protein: CSVEAAGGRGTEAFF

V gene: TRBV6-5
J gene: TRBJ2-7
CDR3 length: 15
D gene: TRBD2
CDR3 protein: CASSSLTSGSHEQYF

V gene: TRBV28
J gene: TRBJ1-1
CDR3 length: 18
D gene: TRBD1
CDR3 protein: CASSLDRVFVTPNTEAFF

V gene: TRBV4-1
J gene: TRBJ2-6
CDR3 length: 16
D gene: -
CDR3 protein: CASSFKGLSGANVLTF

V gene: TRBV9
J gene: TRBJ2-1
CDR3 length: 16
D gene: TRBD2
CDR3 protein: CASSVEASGWNNEQFF

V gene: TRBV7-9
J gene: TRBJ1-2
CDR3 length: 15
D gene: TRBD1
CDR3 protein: CASSPGTGGNYGYTF

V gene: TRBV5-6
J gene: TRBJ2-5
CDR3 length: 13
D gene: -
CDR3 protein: CASSLNSQETQYF

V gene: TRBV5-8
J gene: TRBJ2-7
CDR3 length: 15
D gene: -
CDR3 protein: CASSFAGADFHEQYF

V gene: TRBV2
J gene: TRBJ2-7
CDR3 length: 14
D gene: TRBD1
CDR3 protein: CASSEQGVPYEQYF

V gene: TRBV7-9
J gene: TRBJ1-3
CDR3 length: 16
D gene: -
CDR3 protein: CASSLGRGQLGNTIYF

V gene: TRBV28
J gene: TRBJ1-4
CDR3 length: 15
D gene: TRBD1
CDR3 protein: CASNKPGQGYEKLFF

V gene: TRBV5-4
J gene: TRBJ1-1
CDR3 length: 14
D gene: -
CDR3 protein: CASSFDLRDTEAFF

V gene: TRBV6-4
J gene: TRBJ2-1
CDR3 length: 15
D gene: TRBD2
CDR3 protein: CASSVTGGSDNEQFF

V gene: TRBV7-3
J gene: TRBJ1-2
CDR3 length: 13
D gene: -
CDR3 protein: CASSPSPGYGYTF

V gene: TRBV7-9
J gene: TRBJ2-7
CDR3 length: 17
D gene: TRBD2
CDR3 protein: CASSLVAGGLAVYEQYF

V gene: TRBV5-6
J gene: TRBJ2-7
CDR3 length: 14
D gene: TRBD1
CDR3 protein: CASSLPGQNYEQYF

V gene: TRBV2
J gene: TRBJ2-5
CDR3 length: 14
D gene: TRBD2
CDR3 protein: CASRRLALQETQYF

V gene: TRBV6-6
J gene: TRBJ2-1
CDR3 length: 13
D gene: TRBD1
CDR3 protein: CASRYNRGNEQFF